This TCR beta chain came from a study of T cell responses to AZD1222 COVID-19 vaccine. The repertoire was sequenced with immunoSEQ multiplex PCR; TCRdb's copy has only in-frame clones and lacks some. The profile shows approximately 190,000 clones, under 95% of them singletons. On this clone: Its antigen remains unknown.

Study-wide points: Increased Spike-specific TCR breadth and depth were observed after two AZD1222 doses. Among the donors, most were white British and more were female, and clonal diversity was possibly underestimated.

V lost 3 bases and J lost 3, with 9 bases in between. This CDR3 contains 13 residues. CDR1 and CDR2 (germline): LNHDA, SQIVND (reference sequence). The sequence was obtained from an adult in good health. The rearrangement joins TRBV19 to TRBJ2-7; D is perhaps TRBD2 (6 bases). This material consisted of peripheral blood, taken on day 0 of AZD1222 vaccination. The CDR3: CASSMPGGYEQYF. In DNA form, the CDR3 reads TGTGCCAGTAGTATGCCCGGGGGCTACGAGCAGTACTTC.